The TCR beta chain under discussion was sequenced for a study of cytomegalovirus exposure and HLA in healthy donors. Study summary: Sequencing of about 179 million T cells in an earlier analysis found approximately 120 million unique TCR beta sequences. General observations from the study: Cytomegalovirus-associated TCR beta chains were listed, numbering roughly 150. In a later analysis, TCR beta V- and J-gene trimming was associated with a missense DCLRE1C variant.

Vbeta (60) and Jbeta (13) primers were used in the PCR. Produced via immunoSEQ multiplex PCR; TCRdb's table is partial and in-frame only. The table lists 170,000 or so clones, 75% to 90% of them singletons. This CDR3 spans 15 amino acids. CDR1 and CDR2 (germline): SGHDN, FVKESK. V lost 0 bases and J 6 bases, leaving 9 bases between the germline ends. A word on this clone: Its specificity is unknown.

The TCR was taken from a middle-aged man in good health and CMV-seronegative. Sequenced: PBMCs. V and J are TRBV14 and TRBJ1-6; a possible D gene is TRBD1 (5 bases). CDR3 amino acids: CASSQEAGLNSPLHF. CDR3 coding DNA: TGTGCCAGCAGCCAAGAGGCAGGGCTTAATTCACCCCTCCACTTT.